The source of this T cell receptor (beta chain) is a study of blood T cell repertoires in COVID-19. Study as a whole: COVID-19 samples collected from the United States, Italy and Spain covered acute and convalescent phases. PBMCs, B-cell-depleted T cells, or T cells were the source of the cDNA or gDNA that made up the material.

The count of this clone is one. TCRdb's copy holds only in-frame clones and misses some; the assay was immunoSEQ multiplex PCR. The data show under 130,000 clones, almost 90% seen once. V gave up 0 bases and J gave up 8 bases, with 13 bases separating them. Germline lookup yields CDR1 MNHEY and CDR2 SVGAGI. The CDR3 extends over 14 amino acids. The receptor was derived from a human donor in a cohort sampled during active COVID-19. V is TRBV6-5 and J is TRBJ1-2; a weak D match, TRBD1 (5 bases). The specimen was peripheral blood. The CDR3 sequence: CASSYSAGKNGYTF. As DNA, the CDR3 is TGTGCCAGCAGTTACTCGGCAGGGAAAAACGGCTACACCTTC.